This entry lists 16 T cell receptor beta chains sequenced from one sample in a study of T cell responses to AZD1222 COVID-19 vaccine. Some clones are missing from TCRdb's copy, which holds only in-frame ones; the method was immunoSEQ multiplex PCR. This sample has some 86,000 clones, with 75% to 85% found just once. Material: peripheral blood, obtained on day 0 of AZD1222 vaccination. These receptors all stem from an adult in good health.

The chain links TRBV5-5 to TRBJ2-1, with D uncertain. The germline V gene encodes CDR1 SGHKS and CDR2 YYEKEE (reference sequence). With 1 base removed from V and 6 bases from J, the gap between germline ends came to 8 bases. CDR3 length: 13 amino acids. The CDR3 loop is CASSLTVGNEQFF. The CDR3 DNA reads TGTGCCAGCAGCTTGACCGTGGGCAATGAGCAGTTCTTC.

J is TRBJ2-5 and V is TRBV11-2; 8 nucleotides line up with TRBD1. CDR3 size: 15 residues. Trimming removed 7 bases from V and 5 bases from J; junction bases left unmatched: 12. Per the germline V gene, CDR1 is SGHAT and CDR2 is FQNNGV. The DNA of the CDR3 is TGTGCCAGCAAGAAAGGACAGGGACTGCGGGAGACCCAGTACTTC. This sequence encodes CASKKGQGLRETQYF.

V gene TRBV19 combines with J gene TRBJ1-4; 8 nucleotides align to TRBD1. The CDR3 is 18 amino acids. Germline CDR1 is LNHDA and CDR2 is SQIVND (reference sequence). Losses at the gene ends were 5 bases for V and 5 bases for J; bases not matched to a gene: 16. CDR3 residues: CASSDGTGSYLLNEKLFF. The CDR3 DNA reads TGTGCCAGTAGTGACGGGACAGGCTCATATCTACTGAATGAAAAACTGTTTTTT.

The V gene is TRBV6-5, the J gene TRBJ1-2; D is unresolved. This CDR3 is 13 amino acids long. The V gene lost 6 bases and the J gene lost 4 bases, with 12 bases spanning the gap. The germline gives CDR1 MNHEY, CDR2 SVGAGI. As DNA, the CDR3 is TGTGCCAGCAGCTCATCTACTAGCTATGGCTACACCTTC. Its protein product is CASSSSTSYGYTF.

The chain has TRBV12-3 or TRBV12-4 and TRBJ1-2; D remains ambiguous. Trimming cost V 1 base and J 4 bases, with 4 bases left between them. The CDR3 loop spans 12 amino acids. Here the CDR3 reads CASSLVGYGYTF. CDR3 bases: TGTGCCAGCAGTTTAGTAGGCTATGGCTACACCTTC.

The V call is TRBV7-8, the J call TRBJ2-1, with TRBD2 as a possible D gene (6 bases). Trimming removed 1 base at V and 8 bases at J, with 9 bases between. The CDR3 is made up of 13 amino acids. CDR1 and CDR2 (germline): SGHVS, FQNEAQ. The CDR3, as DNA: TGTGCCAGCAGCTTAGGAGGGGAGGATGAGCAGTTCTTC. It yields the protein CASSLGGEDEQFF.

The chain has TRBV2 and TRBJ1-2; no clear D gene. Trimming left V 6 bases short and J 8 bases short, with 10 bases between. This CDR3 has 11 amino acids. CDR1 is SNHLY and CDR2 is FYNNEI in the germline V gene. CDR3 residues: CASSARRGYTF. The CDR3 DNA reads TGTGCCAGCAGCGCAAGGAGAGGCTACACCTTC.

The chain combines TRBV5-1 with TRBJ2-7, with 8 bases identical to TRBD1. The length of the CDR3 is 15 residues. From germline, CDR1 is SGHRS and CDR2 YFSETQ. J was trimmed by 3 bases and V by 4 bases; bases with no gene match: 9. CDR3 region: CASSPWTGTNYEQYF. CDR3 sequence (DNA): TGCGCCAGCAGCCCATGGACAGGGACCAACTACGAGCAGTACTTC.

V and J are TRBV28 and TRBJ1-1; D is perhaps TRBD1 (5 bases). The CDR3 consists of 15 residues. The germline V and J ends were trimmed by 6 bases and 1 base, with 15 bases remaining between them. Germline lookup yields CDR1 MDHEN and CDR2 SYDVKM. CDR3: CASRMSGGGNTEAFF. Here the CDR3 DNA reads TGTGCCAGCAGAATGTCGGGGGGAGGGAACACTGAAGCTTTCTTT.

The chain links TRBV6-5 to TRBJ1-1; TRBD1 agrees at 8 bases. V trimming: 6 bases; J trimming: 5 bases; junction bases outside the gene matches: 11. CDR3 size: 15 residues. The germline V gene has CDR1 MNHEY and CDR2 SVGAGI. The CDR3 DNA follows: TGTGCCAGCAGCCAGGACAGGGTAAGGTGGACTGAAGCTTTCTTT. Protein product: CASSQDRVRWTEAFF.

The V gene is TRBV29-1, the J gene TRBJ1-1; 7 bases agree with TRBD1. The CDR3 runs to 15 residues. J was trimmed by 0 bases and V by 4 bases; bases with no gene match: 8. Germline assignment: CDR1 SQVTM and CDR2 ANQGSEA. The CDR3 nucleotides read TGCAGCGTTGCCCTACAGGGGACGGTGAACACTGAAGCTTTCTTT. This gives the protein CSVALQGTVNTEAFF.

This clone showed up just once. The chain combines TRBV5-1 with TRBJ2-1; D ambiguous. The CDR3 totals 14 residues. Germline V gives CDR1 SGHRS, CDR2 YFSETQ. With 4 bases removed from V and 5 bases from J, the gap between germline ends came to 13 bases. The CDR3 loop reads CASSPARPDNEQFF. CDR3 nucleotide sequence: TGCGCCAGCAGCCCAGCCCGGCCAGACAATGAGCAGTTCTTC.

This clone showed up just once. This chain joins TRBV30 and TRBJ1-5; D gene uncertain. The CDR3 is made up of 15 amino acids. V was clipped by 2 bases and J by 0 bases, with 11 bases between them. The germline gives CDR1 GTSNPN, CDR2 SVGIG (reference sequence). In DNA form, the CDR3 reads TGTGCCTGGAGTTCCGACCTATATAGCAATCAGCCCCAGCATTTT. Translated: CAWSSDLYSNQPQHF.

The chain couples TRBV6-6 to TRBJ2-2, with D perhaps matching TRBD2 (6 bases). This CDR3 has 15 residues. Germline loops: CDR1 MNHNY, CDR2 SVGAGI (reference sequence). V shed 2 bases and J shed 1 base, with 8 bases lying between them. CDR3 loop: CASSYGGMNTGELFF. CDR3 sequence (DNA): TGTGCCAGCAGTTACGGCGGGATGAACACCGGGGAGCTGTTTTTT.

V usage is TRBV6-5 and J usage is TRBJ2-5; D gene uncertain. V lost 3 bases, J lost 8 bases, and 19 bases lay in between. This CDR3 comprises 15 residues. CDR1 and CDR2 from the germline V gene are MNHEY and SVGAGI. Here the CDR3 reads CASSYSTMLQGTQYF. CDR3 in DNA: TGTGCCAGCAGTTATTCCACCATGCTCCAAGGAACCCAGTACTTC.

The chain joins TRBV5-1 to TRBJ2-2; D is possibly TRBD1 or TRBD2 (7 bases each). The CDR3 has 17 residues. V lost 3 bases and J lost 5, with 20 bases in between. The germline V gene encodes CDR1 SGHRS and CDR2 YFSETQ. The chain's CDR3 is CASSSLREGAITGELFF. The CDR3 DNA is TGCGCCAGCAGCTCCCTTAGGGAGGGGGCAATTACCGGGGAGCTGTTTTTT.